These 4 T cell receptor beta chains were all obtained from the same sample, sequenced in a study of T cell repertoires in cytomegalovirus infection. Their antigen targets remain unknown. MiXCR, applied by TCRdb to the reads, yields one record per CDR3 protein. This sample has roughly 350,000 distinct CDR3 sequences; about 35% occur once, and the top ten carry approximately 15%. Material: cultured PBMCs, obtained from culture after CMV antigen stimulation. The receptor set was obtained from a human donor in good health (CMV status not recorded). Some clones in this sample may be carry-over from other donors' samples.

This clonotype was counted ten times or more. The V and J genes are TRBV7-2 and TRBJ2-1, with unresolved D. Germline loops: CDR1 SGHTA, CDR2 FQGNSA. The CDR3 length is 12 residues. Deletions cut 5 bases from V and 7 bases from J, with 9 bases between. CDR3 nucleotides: TGTGCCAGCAGCCTCCTAGTTAATGAGCAGTTCTTC. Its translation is CASSLLVNEQFF.

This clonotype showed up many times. For the CDR3, the DNA is TGTGCCAGCAGCTCCGATTTCCTGGCACCCCGAAGGACAGATACGCAGTATTTT. As protein: CASSSDFLAPRRTDTQYF. The V gene is TRBV7-2, the J gene TRBJ2-3; D gene ambiguous. CDR1 and CDR2 (germline): SGHTA, FQGNSA. Deletions cut 4 bases from V and 3 bases from J, with 23 bases between. The length of the CDR3 is 18 residues.

The CDR3 nucleotides are TGTGCCAGCAAGCCCTCTCTAGTGGTTGAAGCTTTCTTT. Its protein is CASKPSLVVEAFF. The V gene is TRBV28, the J gene TRBJ1-1; no reliable D call. The CDR3 contains 13 residues. The germline V and J ends were trimmed by 7 bases and 7 bases, with 16 bases remaining between them. The germline V gene encodes CDR1 MDHEN and CDR2 SYDVKM.

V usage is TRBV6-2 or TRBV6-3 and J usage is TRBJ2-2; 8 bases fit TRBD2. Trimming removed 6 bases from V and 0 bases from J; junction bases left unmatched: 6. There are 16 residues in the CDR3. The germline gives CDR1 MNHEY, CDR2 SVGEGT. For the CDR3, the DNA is TGTGCCAGCAGGGGCTTGGGACTAGCGAACACCGGGGAGCTGTTTTTT. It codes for CASRGLGLANTGELFF.